The 2 T cell receptor beta chains below all came from one sample that was sequenced in a study of cytomegalovirus exposure and HLA in healthy donors. Primers: 60 Vbeta forward and 13 Jbeta reverse. TCRdb's table, derived via immunoSEQ multiplex PCR, lists solely in-frame clones and lacks some. This sample has approximately 150,000 clones, with 68% found just once. Sequencing was performed on PBMCs. The receptors derive from a man aged 50 or older in good health and CMV-seronegative.

The table lists this clone with a few counts. This sequence joins TRBV5-5 and TRBJ1-6; weak D call: TRBD1 (6 bases). Between the trimmed V and J ends, which lost 3 bases and 7 bases, there was a span of 17 bases. CDR1 is SGHKS and CDR2 is YYEKEE in the germline V gene (reference sequence). The CDR3 length is 16 residues. The CDR3 nucleotides are TGTGCCAGCAGCTACTACATCAGGGGAAGGAATTCACCCCTCCACTTT. Translated: CASSYYIRGRNSPLHF.

The chain employs TRBV2 and TRBJ2-2; 9 bases fit TRBD1. The germline gives CDR1 SNHLY, CDR2 FYNNEI. Unmatched junction bases numbered 4, after V lost 7 bases and J lost 1 base. The length of the CDR3 is 15 residues. CDR3 sequence (DNA): TGTGCCAGCAACGGACAGGGGCGGAACACCGGGGAGCTGTTTTTT. Translating gives CASNGQGRNTGELFF.